The present entry profiles one T cell receptor (beta chain) with its context. The target antigen is unknown. Germline lookup yields CDR1 SQVTM and CDR2 ANQGSEA. V was trimmed by 4 bases and J by 4 bases, leaving 17 bases between them. This CDR3 comprises 15 residues. The data derive from a study of cytomegalovirus exposure and HLA in healthy donors. The study, taken as a whole, reports: Overall, around 150 TCR beta chains were annotated as cytomegalovirus-associated. In a later analysis, productive TCRs from donors in an Asian-associated ancestry cluster reportedly carried fewer N-insertions than the cohort mean. A later analysis linked a missense variant in DCLRE1C to the trimming of TCR beta V and J genes. In a later analysis, 17,000 or so TCR beta sequences were associated with HLA alleles at 0.05 false discovery rate.

Both 60 Vbeta primers and 13 Jbeta primers went into the PCR. Sequencing used immunoSEQ multiplex PCR; TCRdb keeps in-frame clones, though not all of them. The sample shows about 150,000 clones, around three quarters of them seen only once. The sequence was collected from a woman aged 40 to 50 in good health and CMV-seronegative. Sequenced sample: PBMCs. The gene calls are TRBV29-1 and TRBJ2-1; D remains unclear. The CDR3 region has the DNA TGCAGCGTTGTTCCCTCATCAGGCCTTTACAATGAGCAGTTCTTC. Residues: CSVVPSSGLYNEQFF.